The 17 T cell receptor delta chains in this list originate from one sample, sequenced in a study of Vγ9Vδ2 T cells in congenital toxoplasmosis. A single-tube template-switch cDNA reaction was primed with TRGC- and TRDC-specific primers. The TRGC primer was designed to target TRGC1 and TRGC2 alike. TCRdb re-called the reads with CATT. The repertoire includes 400 to 500 delta-chain clones, around 43% of them detected once, and 40% to 50% sits in the top ten. Sequenced input: gamma-delta T cells from blood. The receptors were gathered from a child under 10 years old born to a mother with Toxoplasma gondii infection during pregnancy, either congenitally infected or uninfected (not recorded which).

The sample holds a few counts of this clone. This likely traces to a read error, being one base from a far larger clone. The sample has other DNA sequences that encode this CDR3 too. This rearrangement joins TRDV2 to TRDJ3; 12 positions agree with TRDD3. The CDR3 spans 19 residues. Per germline, CDR1 GEAIGNYY and CDR2 EKD. CDR3: CACDTVTGGYSWDTRQMFF. The DNA for the CDR3 is TGTGCCTGTGACACCGTTACTGGGGGATACTCCTGGGATACCCGACAGATGTTTTTC.

This clone occurred a few times. This is likely an artifact of a read error, given a far larger clone one base away. This chain joins TRDV2 and TRDJ1; 9 nucleotides agree with TRDD3. Germline-derived CDR1 and CDR2 are GEAIGNYY and EKD. The length of the CDR3 is 14 residues. J was trimmed by 2 bases and V by 2 bases; bases with no gene match: 2. CDR3 sequence: CACDKLGETDKLIF. DNA for the CDR3: TGTGCCTGTGACAAACTGGGGGAAACCGATAAACTCATCTTT.

This chain links TRDV2 with TRDJ3; the D gene is possibly TRDD3 (6 bases). TCRdb does not report a J gene; here it was assigned by matching the DNA to germline references. Germline-derived CDR1 and CDR2 are GEAIGNYY and EKD. This CDR3 region has 17 residues. The V end lost 1 base, the J end lost 0 bases, and 9 bases lay between the germline ends. This CDR3 is CACDTGGRSWDTRQMFF. For the CDR3, the DNA is TGTGCCTGTGACACTGGGGGCCGCTCCTGGGACACCCGACAGATGTTTTTC.

This clone occurred once. TCRdb shows a much larger clone's protein in place of this DNA's translation, and the two differ at residue 6, likely through a read error; the protein shown is translated from the DNA. The rearrangement links TRDV2 to TRDJ2; 10 bases agree with TRDD3. The J gene was not available in TCRdb and was assigned here by matching the DNA to germline segments. This CDR3 is built from 16 residues. From germline, CDR1 is GEAIGNYY and CDR2 EKD. J gave up 3 bases and V 0 bases, and 3 bases lay outside the gene matches. The CDR3 reads CACDTGGDTLTAQLFF. CDR3 DNA sequence: TGTGCCTGTGACACCGGGGGGGATACGCTGACAGCACAACTCTTCTTT.

As for this clone: A far larger clone is only one base removed, so a read error is likely. The gene calls are TRDV2 and TRDJ3; 10 bases align to TRDD3. The CDR3 spans 21 residues. Germline lookup yields CDR1 GEAIGNYY and CDR2 EKD. CDR3 residues: CAGDTVLGDPKSSWDTRQMFF. The CDR3 DNA follows: TGTGCCGGTGACACCGTACTGGGGGATCCGAAGAGCTCCTGGGACACCCGACAGATGTTTTTC.

Notes on this clone: TCRdb lists the protein of a much larger clone for this DNA, which differs at residue 8, so this is likely a read error; the protein given here is translated from the DNA itself. The chain recombines TRDV2 with TRDJ3; D is uncertain. The J gene is not listed in TCRdb, so it was assigned here from a DNA match to germline. Per the germline V gene, CDR1 is GEAIGNYY and CDR2 is EKD. The length of the CDR3 is 13 residues. The CDR3 nucleotides are TGTGCCTGTGACACCTGGGACGCCCGACAGATGTTTTTC. It encodes CACDTWDARQMFF.

Concerning this clone itself: The TCRdb record carries a much larger clone's protein, which differs from this DNA's translation at residue 4; a read error is the likely cause, and the protein listed here is the DNA translation. The V gene is TRDV2, the J gene TRDJ3; D gene ambiguous. The J gene is not listed in TCRdb, so it was assigned here from a DNA match to germline. CDR1 and CDR2 from the germline V gene are GEAIGNYY and EKD. The CDR3 sequence is 13 residues long. CDR3 region: CACGTWDTRQMFF. The CDR3 region has the DNA TGTGCCTGTGGCACCTGGGACACCCGACAGATGTTTTTC.

Remarks on this clone: A far larger clone is off by one base, so a read error is likely. The sample holds other DNA sequences that translate to the same CDR3. V and J are TRAV29/DV5 and TRDJ1; D possibly corresponds to TRDD3 (5 bases). The CDR3 sequence is 27 residues long. The germline V gene encodes CDR1 NSMFDY and CDR2 ISSIKDK. The DNA of the CDR3 is TGTGCAGCAAGCGCGAGCGGTTCCAAAAGAAGTGGGGCCCAGACCGGAGCTTTAGTGGGATTCACCGATAAACTAATCTTT. Its protein product is CAASASGSKRSGAQTGALVGFTDKLIF.

With regard to this clone: TCRdb attributes to this sequence the protein of a much larger clone, which differs from the DNA translation at residue 8; a read error is likely, and the protein displayed is translated from the DNA. V and J are TRAV29/DV5 and TRDJ1; no reliable D call. The J gene was not available in TCRdb and was assigned here by matching the DNA to germline segments. V was shortened by 1 base and J by 3 bases, with 10 bases between the two germline ends. The CDR3 loop spans 13 amino acids. Germline V gene data show CDR1 as NSMFDY and CDR2 as ISSIKDK. CDR3 nucleotide sequence: TGTGCAGCAAGCTACCCTATCGCCGATAAACTCATCTTT. The encoded protein is CAASYPIADKLIF.

Notes on this clone: This is likely an artifact of a read error, given a far larger clone one base away. This chain joins TRDV3 and TRDJ1; 10 positions match TRDD3. TCRdb gives no J gene; it was assigned here by matching the DNA to germline. The CDR3 has 17 amino acids. Trimming removed 1 base from V and 2 bases from J; junction bases left unmatched: 13. Germline CDR1 and CDR2: TVYSNPD and GDNSRS (reference sequence). The CDR3 is CAFTGGYGSLPTDKLIF. The CDR3 coding sequence is TGTGCCTTTACAGGGGGATACGGGTCACTCCCGACCGATAAACTCATCTTT.

In this sample, this clone turned up once. V and J are TRDV3 and TRDJ2, with 9 bases fitting TRDD3. TCRdb leaves out the J gene; it was filled in here by matching the DNA to germline. The junction had 26 bases not matched to a gene; V was cut back by 3 bases and J by 3 bases. CDR3 length: 21 amino acids. Germline V gene data show CDR1 as TVYSNPD and CDR2 as GDNSRS (reference sequence). CDR3 loop: CALARYERAGGFFKLTAQLFF. The CDR3 region has the DNA TGTGCCTTAGCTCGCTACGAACGGGCTGGGGGATTCTTCAAACTGACAGCACAACTCTTCTTT.

As for this clone: This DNA's translation differs at residue 14 from TCRdb's protein, which comes from a much larger clone; a read error is likely, and the protein shown is translated from the DNA. No V segment was called; the J segment is TRDJ1; the table names TRDD3, a call not compared with the DNA. The CDR3 runs 20 residues. The CDR3 DNA sequence: TGTGCCGTGGCCGCACTCCCAGATAGACTGGGGGATACGAAAACCGATAAACTCATCTTT. This translates into CAVAALPDRLGDTKTDKLIF.

This clone was counted between two and nine times. A far larger clone is only one base removed, so a read error is likely. Other nucleotide sequences from this sample produce the same CDR3. The rearrangement links TRDV1 to TRDJ1, with D uncertain. V was pared by 6 bases and J by 10 bases, with 30 bases between. The CDR3 extends over 17 amino acids. Germline V gives CDR1 TSWWSYY, CDR2 QGS. The CDR3: CALGEFLVTDPAVGLIF. In DNA, the CDR3 is TGTGCTCTTGGAGAATTCTTGGTGACAGACCCCGCCGTTGGACTCATCTTT.

Note on this clone: A read error is the likely source, as a far larger clone sits one nucleotide away. This sample also contains other DNA sequences that code for the same CDR3. V and J are TRAV38-2/DV8 and TRDJ1; TRDD3 might be the D (5 bases). No J gene is reported in TCRdb; it was inferred here by comparing the DNA with germline. Germline CDR1 is TSESDYY and CDR2 is QEAYKQQN. There are 15 residues in the CDR3. V gave up 4 bases and J gave up 0 bases, with 13 bases separating them. The CDR3 here is CAYRGVLGNTDKLIF. The CDR3 DNA follows: TGTGCTTATAGGGGTGTATTGGGGAACACCGATAAACTCATCTTT.

A word on this clone: TCRdb's protein, taken from a much larger clone, differs from this DNA's translation at residue 5, likely owing to a read error; the protein displayed comes from the DNA. This chain joins TRDV1 and TRDJ1; possibly TRDD2 for D (6 bases). Matching the DNA to germline supplied the J gene, which TCRdb does not give. The V and J ends lost 3 bases and 2 bases respectively, with 22 bases between them. This CDR3 spans 18 amino acids. Per germline, CDR1 TSWWSYY and CDR2 QGS. The CDR3 sequence is CALGESYGDWRGTDKLIF. CDR3 coding DNA: TGTGCTCTTGGGGAGTCCTACGGGGACTGGAGGGGGACCGATAAACTCATCTTT.

For this clone: A far larger clone is one base from this, pointing to a likely read error. The chain joins TRDV1 to TRDJ3; D may be TRDD3 (9 bases). TCRdb lists no J gene, so it was determined here by aligning the DNA to germline. This CDR3 comprises 23 residues. The V gene's germline CDR1 is TSWWSYY and CDR2 QGS. In DNA, the CDR3 is TGTTCTCTTGGTGCCGGCCTTCCTAATATATGGGGGATAGTGTACTGGGACACCCGACAGATGTTTTTC. Translating gives CSLGAGLPNIWGIVYWDTRQMFF.

On this clone itself: This DNA's translation differs at residue 8 from TCRdb's protein, which comes from a much larger clone; a read error is likely, and the protein shown is translated from the DNA. The V and J genes are TRDV2 and TRDJ3; TRDD3 might be the D (5 bases). This CDR3 is built from 19 residues. The V end lost 1 base, the J end lost 0 bases, and 15 bases lay between the germline ends. CDR1 GEAIGNYY and CDR2 EKD come from the germline V gene. DNA of the CDR3: TGTGCCTGTGACACGCTACTGGAGAACCCCTCCTGGGACACCCGACAGATGTTTTTC. It yields the protein CACDTLLENPSWDTRQMFF.